This T cell receptor (beta chain) was identified during a study of CD8 T cells in ankylosing spondylitis. Study conclusions and caveats: The study identified a TCR beta motif of several highly homologous variants that appeared characteristic of ankylosing spondylitis blood. Matched synovial fluid from ankylosing spondylitis patients was reported to be enriched for disease-linked clones.

TCRdb redid the calling of the 5' RACE reads with MiXCR, one entry per CDR3 protein. The sample has more than 650,000 distinct CDR3 sequences; about 12% are singletons. This clonotype was observed a few times. What it binds is unknown. The source of this sequence is a male donor with ankylosing spondylitis. Material: blood, either unsorted or a sorted T cell fraction (not recorded which).

The CDR3 protein is CASSDRGVRGRNEQFF. The CDR3 region has the DNA TGTGCCAGCAGTGATAGGGGAGTACGCGGTCGGAATGAGCAGTTCTTC. The V gene is TRBV6-1, the J gene TRBJ2-1; D possibly uses TRBD1 or TRBD2 (5 bases each). The V gene's germline CDR1 is MNHNS and CDR2 SASEGT. This CDR3 has 16 amino acids. The V and J ends lost 3 bases and 7 bases respectively, with 19 bases between them.